This is a list of T cell receptor beta chains from one sample in a study of T-cell reconstitution after alpha-beta-depleted transplantation in children. Using its own MiXCR run on the PCR reads, TCRdb lists one record per CDR3 protein. The table records roughly 350,000 distinct CDR3 sequences, under 13% of them present only once. The specimen comprised PBMCs from the stem cell graft donor, sampled from the stem cell graft. Receptors were obtained from a human donor who donated a stem cell graft to a child with acute lymphoblastic leukemia. The CDR3 runs from the conserved cysteine through the conserved F or W. A D gene is named only where the DNA matches it firmly. The listing skips clone size in some rows; elsewhere it reads once, few, many or a size class.

d_call: TRBD2
v_call: TRBV18
clone_size: few
j_call: TRBJ2-3
cdr3_aa: CASSPLPVSAGTSGKGSTDTQYF
cdr3_nt: TGTGCCAGCTCACCATTACCGGTCTCCGCCGGGACTAGCGGGAAAGGAAGTACAGATACGCAGTATTTT

d_call: TRBD2
v_call: TRBV7-2
clone_size: NA
j_call: TRBJ2-1
cdr3_aa: CASSLLAGGPGEQFF
cdr3_nt: TGTGCCAGCAGCCTCCTAGCGGGAGGGCCTGGCGAGCAGTTCTTC

d_call: NA
v_call: TRBV27
clone_size: NA
j_call: TRBJ1-5
cdr3_aa: CASSLSAGPGQPQHF
cdr3_nt: TGTGCCAGCAGTTTATCCGCGGGGCCTGGTCAGCCCCAGCATTTT

d_call: NA
v_call: TRBV4-1
clone_size: many
j_call: TRBJ2-5
cdr3_aa: CASSPLVGVETQYF
cdr3_nt: TGCGCCAGCAGCCCCCTGGTCGGCGTTGAGACCCAGTACTTC

d_call: NA
v_call: TRBV18
clone_size: few
j_call: TRBJ2-7
cdr3_aa: CASSPRDGGGEQYF
cdr3_nt: TGTGCCAGCTCACCCCGGGACGGCGGAGGGGAGCAGTACTTC

d_call: NA
v_call: TRBV4-2
clone_size: many
j_call: TRBJ1-4
cdr3_aa: CASSLGQLEEEKLFF
cdr3_nt: TGTGCCAGCAGCCTCGGACAGCTAGAGGAGGAAAAACTGTTTTTT

d_call: TRBD1
v_call: TRBV19
clone_size: NA
j_call: TRBJ1-1
cdr3_aa: CASIRTGVGTEAFF
cdr3_nt: TGTGCCAGTATACGGACAGGAGTGGGCACTGAAGCTTTCTTT

d_call: TRBD1
v_call: TRBV5-1
clone_size: many
j_call: TRBJ1-5
cdr3_aa: CASSLGDRESQPQHF
cdr3_nt: TGCGCCAGCAGCTTAGGGGACAGGGAGTCTCAGCCCCAGCATTTT

d_call: NA
v_call: TRBV3-1
clone_size: many
j_call: TRBJ2-3
cdr3_aa: CASSQWPFGDTDTQYF
cdr3_nt: TGTGCCAGCAGCCAGTGGCCATTCGGGGACACAGATACGCAGTATTTT

d_call: NA
v_call: TRBV5-1
clone_size: few
j_call: TRBJ2-5
cdr3_aa: CASGWTARGETQYF
cdr3_nt: TGCGCCAGCGGATGGACAGCCCGGGGGGAGACCCAGTACTTC

d_call: NA
v_call: TRBV9
clone_size: many
j_call: TRBJ2-3
cdr3_aa: CASSENREAGVDTQYF
cdr3_nt: TGTGCCAGCAGTGAAAACAGGGAAGCAGGAGTAGATACGCAGTATTTT

d_call: NA
v_call: TRBV25-1
clone_size: NA
j_call: TRBJ2-6
cdr3_aa: CASRQTGAKSTGANVLTF
cdr3_nt: TGTGCCAGCAGGCAAACCGGGGCCAAGTCGACTGGGGCCAACGTCCTGACTTTC

d_call: NA
v_call: TRBV4-2
clone_size: few
j_call: TRBJ2-3
cdr3_aa: CASSQDQSDTQYF
cdr3_nt: TGTGCCAGCAGCCAAGATCAGTCAGATACGCAGTATTTT

d_call: NA
v_call: TRBV14
clone_size: few
j_call: TRBJ2-1
cdr3_aa: CASSQETALTGEQFF
cdr3_nt: TGTGCCAGCAGCCAAGAAACAGCCCTTACAGGGGAGCAGTTCTTC

d_call: NA
v_call: TRBV18
clone_size: few
j_call: TRBJ2-7
cdr3_aa: CASSPGLGQGYYEQYF
cdr3_nt: TGTGCCAGCTCACCAGGTCTAGGACAAGGGTACTACGAGCAGTACTTC

d_call: NA
v_call: TRBV20-1
clone_size: many
j_call: TRBJ2-2
cdr3_aa: CSAPAPGSERPGELFF
cdr3_nt: TGCAGTGCTCCCGCGCCCGGCTCAGAAAGGCCCGGGGAGCTGTTTTTT